A selection of T cell receptor beta chains follows, all from one sample in a study of regulatory T cells in long-lasting Graves disease. TCRdb re-derived calls from the multiplex PCR reads in MiXCR, one entry per CDR3 protein. The sample contains about 440,000 distinct CDR3 sequences, 16% of which appear only once. These same data were also listed under a study on T cells in Graves' hyperthyroidism and ophthalmopathy.

This specimen consisted of peripheral blood mononuclear cells (PBMCs), obtained at new diagnosis, from a patient treated with antithyroid drugs. The receptor source for this set is a young woman with Graves disease. Each CDR3 is given with its conserved first and last residue. D genes are given only for firm matches. The size of a clone is reported for some rows only, either as once, few or many, or as a class for expanded clones.

>-|TRBV27|-|13|TRBJ2-6
CASRQSGANVLTF
TGTGCCAGCAGACAGTCTGGGGCCAACGTCCTGACTTTC
>TRBD2|TRBV28|many|14|TRBJ2-3
CASRIAGDVDTQYF
TGTGCCAGCAGAATAGCGGGAGATGTAGATACGCAGTATTTT
>-|TRBV27|many|11|TRBJ2-5
CASSSGETQYF
TGTGCCAGCAGCAGCGGGGAGACCCAGTACTTC
>-|TRBV6-1|-|15|TRBJ1-3
CASSSLGTPRNTIYF
TGTGCCAGCAGCAGTCTTGGGACTCCAAGAAACACCATATATTTT
>-|TRBV7-9|few|13|TRBJ1-1
CASVRRGNTEAFF
TGTGCCAGCGTACGCAGGGGGAACACTGAAGCTTTCTTT
>-|TRBV7-9|many|15|TRBJ2-3
CASRAGQSSTDTQYF
TGTGCCAGCAGGGCCGGACAGTCGAGCACAGATACGCAGTATTTT
>TRBD1|TRBV10-3|few|14|TRBJ2-1
CAISGGGNYNEQFF
TGTGCCATCAGTGGAGGGGGCAACTACAATGAGCAGTTCTTC
>-|TRBV2|many|15|TRBJ2-7
CASSEYLGSSYEQYF
TGTGCCAGCAGTGAATATCTGGGGTCCTCCTACGAGCAGTACTTC
>-|TRBV19|-|15|TRBJ2-1
CASKLRGSSYNEQFF
TGTGCCAGTAAATTAAGGGGCAGCTCCTACAATGAGCAGTTCTTC
>-|TRBV12-3/TRBV12-4|many|14|TRBJ2-3
CASLRALITDTQYF
TGTGCCAGCCTAAGGGCTCTAATCACAGATACGCAGTATTTT
>TRBD1|TRBV6-4|few|15|TRBJ2-2
CASSPTGDNTGELFF
TGTGCCAGCAGCCCGACAGGGGACAACACCGGGGAGCTGTTTTTT
>-|TRBV11-1|many|12|TRBJ2-1
CASSFVHNEQFF
TGTGCCAGCAGCTTTGTCCACAATGAGCAGTTCTTC
>TRBD1|TRBV20-1|-|17|TRBJ1-5
CSARARGTGAFRRAQHF
TGCAGTGCTAGAGCCCGAGGGACAGGGGCGTTTCGTAGGGCCCAGCATTTT
>-|TRBV27|-|12|TRBJ2-3
CASSVGLDTQYF
TGTGCCAGCAGCGTAGGTTTGGATACGCAGTATTTT
>-|TRBV20-1|-|15|TRBJ2-7
CSELALGGATYEQYF
TGCAGTGAATTGGCCTTGGGGGGGGCGACCTACGAGCAGTACTTC
>-|TRBV18|many|14|TRBJ2-1
CASSPRTIYNEQFF
TGTGCCAGCTCACCACGGACGATATACAATGAGCAGTTCTTC
>TRBD2|TRBV6-5|few|21|TRBJ2-3
CASSYKPGLAGGSAGTDTQYF
TGTGCCAGCAGTTACAAGCCGGGACTAGCGGGAGGATCGGCGGGCACAGATACGCAGTATTTT
>TRBD1|TRBV19|-|15|TRBJ1-1
CASRTLGQGSTEAFF
TGTGCCAGTAGGACCCTTGGACAGGGGTCCACTGAAGCTTTCTTT
>TRBD2|TRBV3-1|many|20|TRBJ2-3
CASSQRWGLAGAGSTDTQYF
TGTGCCAGCAGCCAACGATGGGGACTAGCGGGAGCTGGGTCCACAGATACGCAGTATTTT
>TRBD2|TRBV6-2/TRBV6-3|few|14|TRBJ2-1
CASRLAGGHNEQFF
TGTGCCAGCAGGCTAGCGGGAGGTCATAATGAGCAGTTCTTC
>TRBD1|TRBV2|-|15|TRBJ1-2
CASSLSGTGVAGYTF
TGTGCCAGCAGTTTATCCGGGACAGGGGTTGCTGGCTACACCTTC
>TRBD1|TRBV6-5|many|14|TRBJ2-7
CASSFDRGPYEQYF
TGTGCCAGCAGTTTCGACAGGGGGCCTTACGAGCAGTACTTC
>TRBD1|TRBV7-9|many|16|TRBJ2-7
CASSPWDRGGSYEQYF
TGTGCCAGCAGCCCGTGGGACAGGGGAGGATCCTACGAGCAGTACTTC
>TRBD2|TRBV12-3/TRBV12-4|-|15|TRBJ2-2
CASRPGRSNTGELFF
TGTGCCAGCAGACCCGGGAGGTCCAACACCGGGGAGCTGTTTTTT
>-|TRBV24-1|many|13|TRBJ1-2
CATSDLRGYGYTF
TGTGCCACCAGTGATTTGCGTGGTTATGGCTACACCTTC
>TRBD2|TRBV12-3/TRBV12-4|many|16|TRBJ2-3
CASSSSGSAGTDTQYF
TGTGCCAGCAGTTCTAGCGGGAGTGCTGGCACAGATACGCAGTATTTT
>-|TRBV5-5|few|16|TRBJ2-7
CASSLFQGPGFHEQYF
TGTGCCAGCAGCTTGTTCCAGGGGCCTGGGTTCCACGAGCAGTACTTC
>TRBD2|TRBV5-1|many|17|TRBJ2-3
CASSLVVAGGITDTQYF
TGCGCCAGCAGCTTGGTGGTAGCGGGAGGGATCACAGATACGCAGTATTTT
>-|TRBV29-1|few|13|TRBJ2-3
CSVVSASTDTQYF
TGCAGCGTTGTTAGCGCAAGCACAGATACGCAGTATTTT
>-|TRBV20-1|many|14|TRBJ2-3
CSGRDTRERDTQYF
TGCAGTGGAAGAGATACTAGGGAACGGGATACGCAGTATTTT
>TRBD2|TRBV28|many|16|TRBJ2-1
CASSVLAGRDYNEQFF
TGTGCCAGCAGTGTACTAGCGGGGCGCGATTACAATGAGCAGTTCTTC
>-|TRBV7-9|-|13|TRBJ2-7
CASSFFSSYEQYF
TGTGCCAGCAGCTTCTTTAGCTCCTACGAGCAGTACTTC
>TRBD2|TRBV24-1|-|16|TRBJ2-5
CATSGTSGTKMETQYF
TGTGCCACCAGTGGGACTAGCGGGACTAAGATGGAGACCCAGTACTTC
>-|TRBV6-2/TRBV6-3|few|16|TRBJ2-2
CASRPRGADSTGELFF
TGTGCCAGCAGGCCCCGAGGAGCTGATAGCACCGGGGAGCTGTTTTTT
>-|TRBV30|-|14|TRBJ2-2
CAWTGTANTGELLF
TGTGCCTGGACCGGGACGGCGAACACCGGGGAGCTGCTTTTT
>-|TRBV24-1|few|16|TRBJ2-7
CATSDFSQGSLGEQYF
TGTGCCACCAGTGATTTCAGTCAGGGGAGTCTCGGCGAGCAGTACTTC
>TRBD1|TRBV15|-|13|TRBJ1-1
CATTQGANTEAFF
TGTGCCACCACCCAGGGGGCGAACACTGAAGCTTTCTTT
>-|TRBV12-3/TRBV12-4|-|14|TRBJ1-4
CASTSSVFGEKLFF
TGTGCCAGCACCTCAAGTGTCTTCGGTGAAAAACTGTTTTTT
>TRBD2|TRBV20-1|-|17|TRBJ2-7
CSARDSGGRRAPTEQYF
TGCAGTGCTAGAGATTCAGGCGGGAGGAGGGCCCCCACCGAGCAGTACTTC
>-|TRBV20-1|few|13|TRBJ2-2
CSAREVQTGELFF
TGCAGTGCTAGAGAGGTTCAAACCGGGGAGCTGTTTTTT
>-|TRBV30|many|11|TRBJ1-1
CACHAGRGAFF
TGTGCCTGCCATGCGGGGCGAGGGGCTTTCTTT
>-|TRBV20-1|many|14|TRBJ2-7
CSARDPGLRNEQYF
TGCAGTGCTAGAGATCCAGGGCTGCGGAACGAGCAGTACTTC
>-|TRBV4-1|-|13|TRBJ1-1
CASSFPEVPEAFF
TGCGCCAGCAGCTTTCCAGAGGTACCTGAAGCTTTCTTT
>TRBD2|TRBV5-6|few|16|TRBJ2-3
CASSFTSGRIWDTQYF
TGTGCCAGCAGCTTTACTAGCGGAAGAATCTGGGATACGCAGTATTTT
>-|TRBV28|many|13|TRBJ2-3
CASSSRDADTQYF
TGTGCCAGCAGTTCCAGGGATGCAGATACGCAGTATTTT
>TRBD2|TRBV3-1|many|14|TRBJ2-7
CASSPGLDTREQYF
TGTGCCAGCAGCCCGGGACTAGATACCCGGGAGCAGTACTTC
>-|TRBV7-2|many|16|TRBJ2-1
CASRVGIGSSYNEQFF
TGTGCCAGCCGGGTCGGTATAGGGTCCTCCTACAATGAGCAGTTCTTC
>TRBD2|TRBV27|-|19|TRBJ2-1
CASSLQLAGGESSYNEQFF
TGTGCCAGCAGTTTGCAACTAGCGGGAGGGGAAAGCTCCTACAATGAGCAGTTCTTC
>-|TRBV11-3|many|18|TRBJ2-1
CASSLGPPRGSPISEQFF
TGTGCCAGCAGCTTAGGCCCCCCCCGCGGTAGCCCTATAAGTGAGCAGTTCTTC
>-|TRBV28|many|12|TRBJ1-5
CASSFTNQPQHF
TGTGCCAGCAGTTTTACCAATCAGCCCCAGCATTTT
>-|TRBV20-1|few|14|TRBJ2-5
CSARDLGGRETQYF
TGCAGTGCTAGAGATTTGGGAGGTAGAGAGACCCAGTACTTC
>-|TRBV11-3|many|15|TRBJ2-5
CASSLGGRQSETQYF
TGTGCCAGCAGCTTAGGAGGTCGCCAATCGGAGACCCAGTACTTC
>TRBD1|TRBV28|many|15|TRBJ1-5
CASSYPTGGNQPQHF
TGTGCCAGCAGTTACCCGACAGGGGGCAATCAGCCCCAGCATTTT
>TRBD2|TRBV24-1|-|13|TRBJ2-1
CATSEPGGGEQFF
TGTGCCACCAGTGAGCCGGGGGGGGGGGAGCAGTTCTTC
>-|TRBV7-6|-|12|TRBJ2-1
CASSPRYNEQFF
TGTGCCAGCAGCCCACGATACAATGAGCAGTTCTTC
>-|TRBV27|few|14|TRBJ2-1
CASNDPGIHNEQFF
TGTGCCAGCAACGACCCAGGGATACACAATGAGCAGTTCTTC
>-|TRBV19|-|13|TRBJ2-3
CASSFHGADTQYF
TGTGCCAGTAGTTTTCATGGGGCAGATACGCAGTATTTT
>TRBD1|TRBV15|-|15|TRBJ2-7
CATSRGTGGHYEQYF
TGTGCCACCAGCAGGGGGACAGGGGGACACTACGAGCAGTACTTC
>-|TRBV6-5|many|16|TRBJ1-1
CASSYRGRPMNTEAFF
TGTGCCAGCAGTTACCGGGGACGGCCGATGAACACTGAAGCTTTCTTT
>TRBD2|TRBV20-1|many|16|TRBJ2-7
CSARDPSGPSSYEQYF
TGCAGTGCTAGAGATCCTAGCGGGCCGAGCTCCTACGAGCAGTACTTC